This T cell receptor beta chain is from a study of cytomegalovirus exposure and HLA in healthy donors. Study overall: One earlier analysis, a look at 150 million to 200 million T cells, found about 100 million unique TCR beta sequences.

The CDR3 spans 16 residues. The germline gives CDR1 SGHTA, CDR2 FQGNSA. Trimming left V 1 base short and J 3 bases short, with 15 bases between. The PCR made use of 60 Vbeta and 13 Jbeta primers. Produced via immunoSEQ multiplex PCR; TCRdb's table is partial and in-frame only. The sample records about 130,000 clones, roughly three quarters being singletons. The TCR sequence derives from a woman aged 55-70 years in good health and CMV-seronegative. The sequencing input was PBMCs. The chain uses TRBV7-2 and TRBJ1-2; D gene unclear. In DNA, the CDR3 is TGTGCCAGCAGCTTAGGGTGGGCGTCAGAGCACTATGGCTACACCTTC. This codes for CASSLGWASEHYGYTF.